The sequence of this TCR beta chain was determined in a study of blood T cell repertoires in COVID-19. Clones were read by immunoSEQ multiplex PCR, and TCRdb kept only the in-frame ones, dropping some. The table records 250,000 or so clones, 84% of them present only once. The sequence was obtained from a man in his fifties who had recovered from COVID-19. The specimen was PBMCs or T cells enriched from blood (not recorded which).

CDR3 in amino acids: CASSPLWGGGGELFF. CDR3 bases: TGCGCCAGCAGCCCCTTGTGGGGGGGCGGCGGGGAGCTGTTTTTT. The genes are TRBV10-2 and TRBJ2-2, with D possibly being TRBD2 (7 bases). This CDR3 comprises 15 residues. The germline V gene has CDR1 WSHSY and CDR2 SAAADI. The V gene lost 6 bases and the J gene lost 7 bases, with 18 bases spanning the gap.